Listed here are 15 T cell receptor beta chains from one sample, sequenced in a study of vaccination effects on CD4 cells after COVID-19. After expansion with viral peptide pools in the ViraFEST assay, antigen-specific CD4+ T cells were sequenced. Following culture for around 10 days, CD4+ T cells were isolated. According to the study, vaccine recipients showed no prior SARS-CoV-2 infection and negative nucleocapsid antibodies. No antigens are known for them. The protocol was immunoSEQ multiplex PCR, while the TCRdb copy is restricted to in-frame clones and leaves out a portion. The table lists approximately 68,000 clones, 78% of them singletons. This specimen was CD4+ T cells from PBMCs cultured with SARS-CoV-2 spike peptides, taken before COVID-19 vaccination. The receptors were gathered from a human donor who received a COVID-19 vaccine.

This chain links TRBV6-2 or TRBV6-3 with TRBJ1-1; 9 bases match TRBD1. The CDR3 totals 14 residues. J was trimmed by 0 bases and V by 4 bases; bases with no gene match: 0. Germline V gene sequence: CDR1 MNHEY, CDR2 SVGEGT. The CDR3 region has the DNA TGTGCCAGCAGTTGGGACAGGGTGAACACTGAAGCTTTCTTT. Amino acid sequence: CASSWDRVNTEAFF.

This clone is a singleton in its sample. The chain employs TRBV6-5 and TRBJ1-4, with 8 bases lining up with TRBD1. The V gene's germline CDR1 is MNHEY and CDR2 SVGAGI. V was pared by 6 bases and J by 7 bases, with 10 bases of the junction left unmatched. CDR3 length equals 15 residues. The CDR3 DNA reads as TGTGCCAGCAGGACCCAGGGGGCGGCGGGTGAAAAACTGTTTTTT. This encodes CASRTQGAAGEKLFF.

In nucleotides, the CDR3 is TGTGCCAGCAGCTTGGACGGGGTGAACACTGAAGCTTTCTTT. As protein: CASSLDGVNTEAFF. This sequence joins TRBV5-8 and TRBJ1-1; D is ambiguous. V was trimmed by 0 bases and J by 0 bases, leaving 6 bases between them. Germline lookup yields CDR1 SGHTS and CDR2 YDEGEE. This CDR3 is 14 amino acids long. The variable domain in full, with the rest retrieved from reference TRBV5-8 and TRBJ1-1, is EAGVTQSPTHLIKTRGQQATLRCSPISGHTSVYWYQQALGLGLQFLLWYDEGEERNRGNFPPRFSGRQFPNYSSELNVNALELEDSALYLCASSLDGVNTEAFFGQGTRLTVV.

V usage is TRBV7-2 and J usage is TRBJ2-2; tentative D call: TRBD2 (7 bases). The CDR3 runs to 16 residues. Germline lookup yields CDR1 SGHTA and CDR2 FQGNSA. V shed 6 bases and J shed 6 bases, with 20 bases lying between them. The DNA for the CDR3 is TGTGCCAGCAGTCACAAGGGAGGGGGGGGGTCCGGGGAGCTGTTTTTT. Its translation: CASSHKGGGGSGELFF.

The chain uses TRBV5-5 and TRBJ2-2, with TRBD1 matching over 9 bases. Germline V gene data show CDR1 as SGHKS and CDR2 as YYEKEE (reference sequence). The junction had 12 bases not matched to a gene; V was cut back by 4 bases and J by 5 bases. This CDR3 is 17 amino acids long. The CDR3 here is CASSPRMGQGFTGELFF. The CDR3 DNA is TGTGCCAGCAGCCCCCGGATGGGACAGGGCTTTACCGGGGAGCTGTTTTTT.

The V and J genes are TRBV7-2 and TRBJ1-2, with no clear D. The germline CDR1 and CDR2 sequences are SGHTA and FQGNSA. The CDR3 runs 13 residues. The ends were cut back, 1 base at V and 3 bases at J, with 6 bases in the middle. CDR3: CASSLGRDYGYTF. Written as DNA, the CDR3 is TGTGCCAGCAGCTTAGGACGGGACTATGGCTACACCTTC.

This clone has more than one count but fewer than ten. The chain joins TRBV2 to TRBJ1-5, with 7 nucleotides matching TRBD1. This CDR3 is 13 amino acids long. V shed 6 bases, J shed 4 bases, and the junction held 3 bases outside the gene matches. Germline lookup yields CDR1 SNHLY and CDR2 FYNNEI. CDR3: CASRGDSNQPQHF. Here the CDR3 DNA reads TGTGCCAGCAGAGGGGACAGTAATCAGCCCCAGCATTTT.

V and J are TRBV6-1 and TRBJ2-7; D remains ambiguous. V lost 3 bases and J lost 0, with 9 bases in between. Germline CDR1 and CDR2: MNHNS and SASEGT. The CDR3 consists of 14 residues. DNA for the CDR3: TGTGCCAGCAGTGAGACGCTACTCTCCTACGAGCAGTACGTC. This codes for CASSETLLSYEQYV.

The chain couples TRBV19 to TRBJ2-2; perhaps D is TRBD1 or TRBD2 (6 bases each). Looked up from germline, CDR1 is LNHDA and CDR2 is SQIVND (reference sequence). The CDR3 runs 15 residues. Trimming pared 8 bases from V and 4 bases from J, leaving 17 bases between. In DNA, the CDR3 is TGTGCCAGTTCGACTGGAGGGGGAGGCACCGGGGAGCTGTTTTTT. The encoded protein is CASSTGGGGTGELFF.

This chain joins TRBV7-9 and TRBJ2-5; 7 bases line up with TRBD1. The J segment lost 5 bases and the V segment lost 5 bases, leaving 8 bases of the junction unmatched. Germline values: CDR1 SEHNR, CDR2 FQNEAQ (reference sequence). The CDR3 totals 14 residues. CDR3 nucleotide sequence: TGTGCCAGCAGCCCGAAAGGGGGCCCGGAGACCCAGTACTTC. Residues: CASSPKGGPETQYF.

The V call is TRBV19, the J call TRBJ1-6; a weak D match, TRBD1 (5 bases). The CDR3 length is 15 residues. Germline V lookup: CDR1 LNHDA, CDR2 SQIVND (reference sequence). V was pared by 7 bases and J by 7 bases, with 17 bases between. The chain's CDR3 is CASKMGRMMNSPLHF. The DNA for the CDR3 is TGTGCCAGTAAAATGGGACGGATGATGAATTCACCCCTCCACTTT.

This clone was found once. The chain carries TRBV7-3 and TRBJ2-5, with 8 bases identical to TRBD2. This CDR3 has 14 residues. The V gene end was trimmed by 3 bases and the J gene end by 2 bases; junction bases not matched to a gene: 2. Germline V gene lookup returns CDR1 SGHTA and CDR2 FQGTGA. The CDR3 loop is CASSFGLAQETQYF. Written as DNA, the CDR3 is TGTGCCAGCAGCTTTGGACTAGCTCAAGAGACCCAGTACTTC.

This clone was counted a single time. The rearrangement joins TRBV24-1 to TRBJ2-3; D possibly corresponds to TRBD1 (5 bases). The CDR3 has 16 amino acids. The germline gives CDR1 KGHDR, CDR2 SFDVKD. V was shortened by 3 bases and J by 4 bases, with 16 bases between the two germline ends. The CDR3 loop is CATSDPSGRAPDTQYF. CDR3 nucleotides: TGTGCCACCAGTGATCCCTCAGGCAGGGCCCCAGATACGCAGTATTTT.

J is TRBJ2-6 and V is TRBV6-6; a possible D gene is TRBD1 (6 bases). CDR3 size: 14 residues. Per the germline V gene, CDR1 is MNHNY and CDR2 is SVGAGI (reference sequence). The CDR3 sequence is CGTITGYGANVLTF. The CDR3 DNA follows: TGTGGTACTATTACAGGGTATGGGGCCAACGTCCTGACTTTC.

Only a few counts were recorded for this clone. The rearrangement links TRBV3-1 (or the pseudogene TRBV3-2) to TRBJ1-1; D not resolved. Germline lookup yields CDR1 LGHDT and CDR2 YNNKEL (reference sequence). The germline V and J ends were trimmed by 1 base and 6 bases, with 9 bases remaining between them. This CDR3 is built from 13 residues. The CDR3 region has the DNA TGTGCCAGCAGCCAAGGTTTGGTCGCTGAAGCTTTCTTT. This gives the protein CASSQGLVAEAFF.